This TCR beta chain derives from a study of CD8 T cells in Susac syndrome. At the level of the study: Treatment at blood withdrawal was none, corticosteroids, or intravenous immunoglobulin alone in Susac syndrome patients.

The Susac syndrome patients fit the recently defined diagnostic criteria for definite or probable disease. An amount of RNA that ranged from about 0.45 to 1 ug was reverse transcribed with random hexamers. MiXCR, run by TCRdb on the immunoSEQ multiplex PCR reads, gives a single entry per CDR3 protein. The sample contains 150,000 or so distinct CDR3 sequences, over 90% of which appear only once. The CDR3 has 13 amino acids. Per germline, CDR1 SGHTA and CDR2 FQGNSA. J gave up 7 bases and V 5 bases, and 6 bases lay outside the gene matches. The source is a human donor with Susac syndrome. The sample comprised CD4+ T cells from PBMCs. The chain links TRBV7-2 to TRBJ2-7, with 9 bases aligning to TRBD1. The CDR3 loop reads CASSRDRVSEQYF. Here the CDR3 DNA reads TGTGCCAGCAGCCGGGACAGGGTGAGTGAGCAGTACTTC.